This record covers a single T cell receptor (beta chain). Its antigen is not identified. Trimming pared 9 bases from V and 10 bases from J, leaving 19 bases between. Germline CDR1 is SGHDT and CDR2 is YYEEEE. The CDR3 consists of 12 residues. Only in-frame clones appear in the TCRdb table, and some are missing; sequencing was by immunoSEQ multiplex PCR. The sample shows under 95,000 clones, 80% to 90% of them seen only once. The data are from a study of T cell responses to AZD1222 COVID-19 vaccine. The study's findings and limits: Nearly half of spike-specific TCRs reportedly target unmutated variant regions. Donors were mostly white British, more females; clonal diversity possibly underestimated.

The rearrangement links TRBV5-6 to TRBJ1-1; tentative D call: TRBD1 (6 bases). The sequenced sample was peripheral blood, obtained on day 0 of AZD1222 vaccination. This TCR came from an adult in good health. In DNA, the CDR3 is TGTGCCACCAAAAAAGGCAGAGGGGGAGCTTTCTTT. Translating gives CATKKGRGGAFF.